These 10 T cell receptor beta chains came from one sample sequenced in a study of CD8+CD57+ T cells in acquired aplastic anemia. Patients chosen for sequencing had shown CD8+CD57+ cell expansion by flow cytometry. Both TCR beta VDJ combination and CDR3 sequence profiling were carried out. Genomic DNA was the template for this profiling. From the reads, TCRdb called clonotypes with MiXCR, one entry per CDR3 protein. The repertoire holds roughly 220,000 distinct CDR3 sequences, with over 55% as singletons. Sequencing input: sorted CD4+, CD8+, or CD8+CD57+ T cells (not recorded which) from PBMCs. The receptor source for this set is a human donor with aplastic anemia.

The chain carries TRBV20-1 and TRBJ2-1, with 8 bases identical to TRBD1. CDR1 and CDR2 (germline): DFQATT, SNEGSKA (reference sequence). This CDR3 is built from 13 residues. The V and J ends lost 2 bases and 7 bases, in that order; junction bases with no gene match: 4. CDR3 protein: CSARSRGPNEQFF. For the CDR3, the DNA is TGCAGTGCTAGATCCAGGGGGCCTAATGAGCAGTTCTTC.

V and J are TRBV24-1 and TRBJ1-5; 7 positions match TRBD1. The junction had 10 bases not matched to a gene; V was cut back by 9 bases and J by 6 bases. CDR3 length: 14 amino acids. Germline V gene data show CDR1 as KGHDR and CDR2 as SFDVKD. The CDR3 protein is CATQTRQGGQPQHF. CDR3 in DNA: TGTGCCACCCAGACGCGACAGGGAGGTCAGCCCCAGCATTTT.

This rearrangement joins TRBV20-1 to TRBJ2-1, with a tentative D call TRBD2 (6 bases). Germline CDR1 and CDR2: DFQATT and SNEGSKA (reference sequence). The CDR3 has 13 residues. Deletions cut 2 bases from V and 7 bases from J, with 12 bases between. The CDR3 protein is CSARTAGSNEQFF. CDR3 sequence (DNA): TGCAGTGCTAGAACGGCGGGATCAAATGAGCAGTTCTTC.

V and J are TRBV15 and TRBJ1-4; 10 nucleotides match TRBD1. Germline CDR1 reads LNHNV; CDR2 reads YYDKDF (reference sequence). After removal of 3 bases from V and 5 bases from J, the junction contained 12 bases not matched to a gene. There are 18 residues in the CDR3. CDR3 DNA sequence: TGTGCCACCAGCAGCTCCAGGTCGGGACAGGGGTTGAATGAAAAACTGTTTTTT. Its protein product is CATSSSRSGQGLNEKLFF. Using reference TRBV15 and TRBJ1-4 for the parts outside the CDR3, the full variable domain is DAMVIQNPRYQVTQFGKPVTLSCSQTLNHNVMYWYQQKSSQAPKLLFHYYDKDFNNEADTPDNFQSRRPNTSFCFLDIRSPGLGDTAMYLCATSSSRSGQGLNEKLFFGSGTQLSVL.

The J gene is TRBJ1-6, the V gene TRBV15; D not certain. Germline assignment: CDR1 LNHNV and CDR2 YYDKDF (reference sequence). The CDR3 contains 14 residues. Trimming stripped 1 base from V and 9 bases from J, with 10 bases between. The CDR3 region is CATSRARSSSPLHF. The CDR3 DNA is TGTGCCACCAGCAGAGCCAGGTCGAGTTCACCCCTCCACTTT.

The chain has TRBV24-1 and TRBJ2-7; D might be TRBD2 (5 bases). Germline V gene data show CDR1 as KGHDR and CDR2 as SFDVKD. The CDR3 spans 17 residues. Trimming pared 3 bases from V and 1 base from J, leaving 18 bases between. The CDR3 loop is CATSDAAAAEASYEQYF. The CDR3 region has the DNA TGTGCCACCAGTGATGCGGCAGCGGCTGAAGCTTCCTACGAGCAGTACTTC.

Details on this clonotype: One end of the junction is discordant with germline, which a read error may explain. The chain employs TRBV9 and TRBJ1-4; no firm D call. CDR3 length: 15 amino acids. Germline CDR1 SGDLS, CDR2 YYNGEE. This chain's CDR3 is CASSVRAATNGKLFF. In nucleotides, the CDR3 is TGTGCCAGCAGCGTAAGGGCAGCAACTAATGGAAAACTGTTTTTT.

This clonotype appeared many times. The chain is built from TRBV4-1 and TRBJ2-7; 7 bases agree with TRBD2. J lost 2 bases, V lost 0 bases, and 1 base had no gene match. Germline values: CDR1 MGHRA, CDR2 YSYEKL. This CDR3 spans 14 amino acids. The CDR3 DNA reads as TGCGCCAGCAGCCAAGAAGCGGGAACCTACGAGCAGTACTTC. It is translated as CASSQEAGTYEQYF.

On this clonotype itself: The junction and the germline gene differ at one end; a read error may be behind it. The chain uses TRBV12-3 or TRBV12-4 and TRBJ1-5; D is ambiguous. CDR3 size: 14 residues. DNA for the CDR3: TGTGCCAGCAGCCGGGAAGGCCCCAGTCAGCCCCAGGATTTT. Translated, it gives CASSREGPSQPQDF.

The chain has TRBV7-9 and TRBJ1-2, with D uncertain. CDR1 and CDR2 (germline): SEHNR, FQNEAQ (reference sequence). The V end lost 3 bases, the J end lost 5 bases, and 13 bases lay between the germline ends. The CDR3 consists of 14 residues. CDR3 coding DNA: TGTGCCAGCAGCTTGGGAGGGAGTCGGTATGGCTACACCTTC. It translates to CASSLGGSRYGYTF.